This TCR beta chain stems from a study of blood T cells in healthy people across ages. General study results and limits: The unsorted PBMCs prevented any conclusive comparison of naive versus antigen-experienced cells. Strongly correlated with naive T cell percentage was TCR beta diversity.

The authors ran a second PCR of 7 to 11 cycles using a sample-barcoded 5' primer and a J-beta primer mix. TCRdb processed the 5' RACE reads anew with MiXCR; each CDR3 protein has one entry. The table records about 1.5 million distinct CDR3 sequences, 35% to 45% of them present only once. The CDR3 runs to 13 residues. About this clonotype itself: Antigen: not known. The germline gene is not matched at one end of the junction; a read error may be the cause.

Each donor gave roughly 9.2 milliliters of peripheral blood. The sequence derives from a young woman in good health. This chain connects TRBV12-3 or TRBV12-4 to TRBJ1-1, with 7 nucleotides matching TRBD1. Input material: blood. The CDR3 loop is CTSSFRGMTEAFF. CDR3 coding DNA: TGTACCAGCAGTTTCAGGGGGATGACTGAAGCTTTCTTT.